The T cell receptor (beta chain) described here comes from a study of cytomegalovirus exposure and HLA in healthy donors. General observations from the study: A few CMV-associated chains proved CMV antigen-specific in vitro.

The donors were part of the approximately 120-subject validation cohort, which stood apart from the roughly 680-subject first cohort. As regards this clone: Its specificity is unknown.

Data came from immunoSEQ multiplex PCR; TCRdb stores just in-frame clones and leaves some out. This table has 250,000 to 350,000 clones, approximately 90% appearing once. V gave up 7 bases and J gave up 4 bases, with 19 bases separating them. There are 15 residues in the CDR3. Germline V lookup: CDR1 ENHRY, CDR2 SYGVKD. This TCR derives from a woman aged 25 to 45 in good health and CMV-seropositive. Sequencing used PBMCs. The chain uses TRBV10-3 and TRBJ1-2, with a possible D match to TRBD1 (6 bases). This chain's CDR3 is CAIMGLRQAPYGYTF. The DNA of the CDR3 is TGTGCCATCATGGGATTAAGACAGGCGCCCTATGGCTACACCTTC.